This T cell receptor beta chain is drawn from a study of metastatic and nonmetastatic thyroid tumors. About the study: A comparison of repertoires was made across blood and tumor or nodule tissue from malignant and benign thyroid patients. Study conclusions and caveats: The reported finding was significantly higher TCR beta diversity in malignant thyroid tumors relative to benign nodules, in blood and tumor.

Germline V gene lookup returns CDR1 KGHDR and CDR2 SFDVKD. V gave up 2 bases and J gave up 0 bases, with 6 bases separating them. The CDR3 has 14 amino acids. Methods used by the authors: The study took CDR3 differences across clinicopathological groups and made a distant-metastasis classifier for papillary thyroid cancer from them. TCRdb reassembled clones from the PCR reads with MiXCR. TCRdb, not the authors, supplied the V and J calls. This table holds 39,000 or so clones, approximately 51% found once. Of note for this clone: The antigen remains unidentified.

Before thyroid surgery, none of the patients had received any treatment. Material for sequencing was tumor tissue. The gene calls are TRBV24-1 and TRBJ1-2; D gene unclear. The clonotype originates from a male donor with papillary thyroid cancer or a benign thyroid nodule (not recorded which). Some clones in this sample may be carry-over from other donors' samples. The CDR3 DNA is TGTGCCACCAGTGATTCCAGGACTAACTATGGCTACACCTTC. It codes for CATSDSRTNYGYTF.